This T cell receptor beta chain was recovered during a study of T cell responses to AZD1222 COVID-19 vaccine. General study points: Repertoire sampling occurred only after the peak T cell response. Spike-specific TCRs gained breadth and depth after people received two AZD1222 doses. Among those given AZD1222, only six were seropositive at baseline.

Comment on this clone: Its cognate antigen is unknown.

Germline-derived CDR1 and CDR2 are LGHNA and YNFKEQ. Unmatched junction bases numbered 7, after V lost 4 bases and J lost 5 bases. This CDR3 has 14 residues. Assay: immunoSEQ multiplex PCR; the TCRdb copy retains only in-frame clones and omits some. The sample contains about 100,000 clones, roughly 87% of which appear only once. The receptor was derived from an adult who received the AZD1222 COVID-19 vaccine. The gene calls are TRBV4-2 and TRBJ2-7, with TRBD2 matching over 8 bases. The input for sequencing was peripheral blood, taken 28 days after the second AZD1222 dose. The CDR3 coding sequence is TGTGCCAGCAGCCCGGGGGGGCCCCAAGACGAGCAGTACTTC. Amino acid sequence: CASSPGGPQDEQYF.